Listed here are 22 T cell receptor beta chains from one sample, sequenced in a study of shared clonotypes between healthy human individuals. TCRdb's table, derived via immunoSEQ multiplex PCR, lists solely in-frame clones and lacks some. The table has fewer than 2.5 million clones, 93% seen once; the top ten hold roughly 0.39%. Sequences were obtained from naive CD4+ T cells from PBMCs. Subset meaning: CD45RA+ positively selected. The source of these receptors is a man between 18 and 29 years old in good health. Some clones in this sample may be carry-over from other donors' samples.

The chain is built from TRBV4-3 and TRBJ2-2; D possibly corresponds to TRBD2 (5 bases). Trimming removed 4 bases at V and 1 base at J, with 10 bases between. There are 15 residues in the CDR3. The germline V gene encodes CDR1 LGHNA and CDR2 YSLEER. CDR3 sequence reads: CASSPGIRNTGELFF. In DNA form, the CDR3 reads TGCGCCAGCAGCCCGGGAATCAGGAACACCGGGGAGCTGTTTTTT.

This chain connects TRBV5-4 to TRBJ1-4, with a weak D call TRBD1 (5 bases). Germline values: CDR1 SGHNT, CDR2 YYREEE (reference sequence). The CDR3 has 12 residues. Trimming stripped 3 bases from V and 11 bases from J, with 11 bases between. The CDR3 sequence: CASSWGGGKLFF. As DNA, the CDR3 is TGTGCCAGCAGCTGGGGCGGAGGGAAACTGTTTTTT.

The table lists this clone with a few counts. The chain employs TRBV6-5 and TRBJ1-1; possibly TRBD1 for D (6 bases). The length of the CDR3 is 14 residues. The V gene's germline CDR1 is MNHEY and CDR2 SVGAGI. V lost 6 bases and J 6 bases, leaving 17 bases between the germline ends. Written as DNA, the CDR3 is TGTGCCAGCAGGTCCGGACAGCTTGCTGCTGAAGCTTTCTTT. It is translated as CASRSGQLAAEAFF.

Points on this clone: At the DNA level, this CDR3 is encoded by other sequences in the same sample as well. This sequence joins TRBV7-6 and TRBJ1-5; possible D gene TRBD1, 5 bases. V was pared by 3 bases and J by 4 bases, with 10 bases between. Looked up from germline, CDR1 is SGHVS and CDR2 is FNYEAQ. This CDR3 spans 14 amino acids. The DNA for the CDR3 is TGTGCCAGCAGCTTCGGGACGGGAAATCAGCCCCAGCATTTT. Amino acid sequence: CASSFGTGNQPQHF.

This clone was seen just once. The genes are TRBV2 and TRBJ1-5; D is unclear. This CDR3 has 12 amino acids. Germline lookup yields CDR1 SNHLY and CDR2 FYNNEI. The V gene lost 3 bases and the J gene lost 7 bases, with 7 bases spanning the gap. The CDR3 coding sequence is TGTGCCAGCAGTGATGAGAGGCAGCCCCAGCATTTT. Residues: CASSDERQPQHF.

V gene TRBV28 combines with J gene TRBJ2-3; unclear D gene. The CDR3 is made up of 14 amino acids. The V gene's germline CDR1 is MDHEN and CDR2 SYDVKM. Deletions cut 5 bases from V and 2 bases from J, with 11 bases between. The CDR3 bases are TGTGCCAGCAGTCTCTACGCAAACACAGATACGCAGTATTTT. Translating it yields CASSLYANTDTQYF.

This chain links TRBV7-8 with TRBJ1-1, with 7 bases fitting TRBD1. The trim removed 8 bases at V and 4 bases at J, leaving 13 bases unmatched. CDR3 length equals 15 residues. Germline V gene sequence: CDR1 SGHVS, CDR2 FQNEAQ. CDR3 sequence: CASLTGDTESTEAFF. CDR3 in DNA: TGTGCCAGCTTAACAGGGGATACGGAGAGCACTGAAGCTTTCTTT.

This clone occurred a few times. The chain couples TRBV6-6 to TRBJ1-1; D remains ambiguous. The V and J ends lost 2 bases and 8 bases respectively, with 9 bases between them. This CDR3 is 12 amino acids long. CDR1 is MNHNY, CDR2 SVGAGI, per germline (reference sequence). DNA of the CDR3: TGTGCCAGCAGTTACGCGACGGAGGAAGCTTTCTTT. Translated, it gives CASSYATEEAFF.

The count of this clone is one. The chain uses TRBV28 and TRBJ1-5, with D possibly TRBD1 on 6 matching bases. Germline V CDR1 and CDR2: MDHEN, SYDVKM. CDR3 length: 16 residues. The V and J ends lost 10 bases and 9 bases respectively, with 28 bases between them. In nucleotides, the CDR3 is TGTGCCACCAGGGGAAGGGGAGGTACCCTCCAAAGGCCCCAGCATTTT. This encodes CATRGRGGTLQRPQHF.

The chain couples TRBV28 to TRBJ2-1, with D possibly being TRBD1 (5 bases). The V gene's germline CDR1 is MDHEN and CDR2 SYDVKM. Trimming removed 3 bases from V and 4 bases from J, with 19 bases in between. CDR3 size: 17 residues. Here the CDR3 DNA reads TGTGCCAGCAGTTTCGAGTCATTGACAGCCGGTTACAATGAGCAGTTCTTC. Its protein product is CASSFESLTAGYNEQFF.

This clone was detected only once. This CDR3 is CASSLGGRVNEKLFF. CDR3 DNA sequence: TGTGCCAGCAGCTTAGGGGGCCGGGTGAATGAAAAACTGTTTTTT. The rearrangement links TRBV7-2 to TRBJ1-4, with D possibly being TRBD1 (5 bases). Per the germline V gene, CDR1 is SGHTA and CDR2 is FQGNSA. The length of the CDR3 is 15 residues. V was cut by 1 base and J by 5 bases, with 11 bases left in between.

The gene calls are TRBV21-1 and TRBJ2-7; TRBD1 was called by the table and not checked on the DNA. TRBV21-1 represents a pseudogene. The CDR3 is 16 residues long. The DNA for the CDR3 is TGTGCCAGCAGCAAACGGACAGGGGGCCCGTCCTACGAGCAGTACTTC. It codes for CASSKRTGGPSYEQYF.

This chain joins TRBV28 and TRBJ2-7; D not resolved. Germline assignment: CDR1 MDHEN and CDR2 SYDVKM. V shed 6 bases and J shed 7 bases, with 10 bases lying between them. The CDR3 has 11 amino acids. The CDR3 coding sequence is TGTGCCAGCAGGGGCCCGTGGGAGCAGTACTTC. Translation: CASRGPWEQYF.

This chain connects TRBV7-9 to TRBJ2-5, with 7 bases fitting TRBD2. The J call may not be correct, given that the DNA end is closer to TRBJ2-7. The length of the CDR3 is 14 residues. The germline V gene encodes CDR1 SEHNR and CDR2 FQNEAQ (reference sequence). CDR3 DNA sequence: TGTGCCAGCAGCTTCTTCGGCGGGAGTGGCGAGCAGTACTTC. Protein sequence: CASSFFGGSGEQYF.

This clone was observed a single time. The rearrangement links TRBV28 to TRBJ1-1; D possibly corresponds to TRBD1 (5 bases). Germline V lookup: CDR1 MDHEN, CDR2 SYDVKM. The CDR3 extends over 15 amino acids. V was shortened by 1 base and J by 8 bases, with 17 bases between the two germline ends. Here the CDR3 DNA reads TGTGCCAGCAGTTTATATCACCAGGGAACTGGAGAAGCTTTCTTT. It specifies CASSLYHQGTGEAFF.

A few counts support this clone. The genes are TRBV28 and TRBJ1-2; tentative D call: TRBD1 (5 bases). CDR1 MDHEN and CDR2 SYDVKM come from the germline V gene. V lost 8 bases, J lost 2 bases, and 18 bases lay in between. This CDR3 has 15 residues. CDR3 in amino acids: CASLTTGQGNYGYTF. As DNA, the CDR3 is TGTGCCAGCTTAACAACGGGGCAGGGAAACTATGGCTACACCTTC.

A remark on this clone: The sample has other DNA sequences that encode this CDR3 too. V is TRBV7-6 and J is TRBJ2-3; possible D gene TRBD1, 5 bases. Trimming shortened V by 1 base and J by 3 bases, and 8 bases separated the two germline ends. The CDR3 has 14 residues. Germline CDR1 SGHVS, CDR2 FNYEAQ. CDR3 protein: CASSLVAGTDTQYF. CDR3 nucleotide sequence: TGTGCCAGCAGCTTAGTGGCAGGGACAGATACGCAGTATTTT.

The CDR3 coding sequence is TGTGCCAGCAACGAGGGACAGGGATTTCTCGCTTTCTTT. Protein product: CASNEGQGFLAFF. The rearrangement uses TRBV2 and TRBJ1-1; TRBD1 matches 9 bases. Per the germline V gene, CDR1 is SNHLY and CDR2 is FYNNEI. With 7 bases clipped from V and 11 bases from J, the junction kept 11 bases outside the gene matches. CDR3 size: 13 residues.

The rearrangement joins TRBV11-2 to TRBJ2-7, with 11 bases matching TRBD2. The CDR3 loop spans 16 amino acids. The germline V gene has CDR1 SGHAT and CDR2 FQNNGV. J lost 2 bases, V lost 5 bases, and 8 bases had no gene match. In DNA form, the CDR3 reads TGTGCCAGCAGCAGCGGACTAGCGGGCCCCACCTACGAGCAGTACTTC. Its translation is CASSSGLAGPTYEQYF.

The chain carries TRBV5-1 and TRBJ2-1; D possibly corresponds to TRBD2 (6 bases). Trimming took 4 bases from V and 3 from J, leaving 11 bases between them. In germline, CDR1 is SGHRS, CDR2 YFSETQ. This CDR3 region has 14 residues. CDR3 bases: TGCGCCAGCAGCGCTGGGACTTACTACAATGAGCAGTTCTTC. Its translation: CASSAGTYYNEQFF.

This chain uses TRBV28 with TRBJ2-5; TRBD2 might be the D (5 bases). Germline lookup yields CDR1 MDHEN and CDR2 SYDVKM. The CDR3 totals 14 residues. Between the trimmed V and J ends, which lost 7 bases and 5 bases, there was a span of 17 bases. CDR3 coding DNA: TGTGCCAGCATCCCCGGACGGAGGAGGGAGACCCAGTACTTC. Translated, it gives CASIPGRRRETQYF. The full variable domain, completed using reference TRBV28 and TRBJ2-5, is DVKVTQSSRYLVKRTGEKVFLECVQDMDHENMFWYRQDPGLGLRLIYFSYDVKMKEKGDIPEGYSVSREKKERFSLILESASTNQTSMYLCASIPGRRRETQYFGPGTRLLVL.

As concerns this clone: Other nucleotide sequences from this sample produce the same CDR3. The V call is TRBV7-2, the J call TRBJ2-7; TRBD1 agrees at 7 bases. The CDR3 totals 14 residues. The trim removed 3 bases at V and 1 base at J, leaving 3 bases unmatched. CDR1 and CDR2 from the germline V gene are SGHTA and FQGNSA. The CDR3 here is CASSFDRDSYEQYF. For the CDR3, the DNA is TGTGCCAGCAGCTTCGACAGGGATTCCTACGAGCAGTACTTC.